One and the same sample provided the 5 T cell receptor beta chains below, sequenced in a study of OX40 agonist ivuxolimab in advanced cancers. Produced via immunoSEQ multiplex PCR; TCRdb's table is partial and in-frame only. This sample carries roughly 39,000 clones, approximately 90% of them seen once, and the ten largest clones take about 5.5%. Sequencing was performed on CD4+ or CD8+ T cells sorted from blood, taken in a trial of the OX40 agonist ivuxolimab. The receptors derive from an adult with an advanced solid tumor such as melanoma, head and neck, liver or kidney cancer.

The rearrangement links TRBV6-5 to TRBJ2-1, with 11 bases matching TRBD1. Germline CDR1 and CDR2: MNHEY and SVGAGI. The CDR3 extends over 15 amino acids. Trimming removed 5 bases from V and 5 bases from J; junction bases left unmatched: 5. This chain's CDR3 is CASSRTGGGNNEQFF. For the CDR3, the DNA is TGTGCCAGCAGTAGGACAGGGGGCGGTAACAATGAGCAGTTCTTC.

V is TRBV27 and J is TRBJ2-2, with 11 bases fitting TRBD2. V gave up 3 bases and J gave up 6 bases; unmatched junction bases: 3. Germline loops: CDR1 MNHEY, CDR2 SMNVEV (reference sequence). This CDR3 comprises 15 residues. This CDR3 reads CASSFTSGSPGELFF. The DNA of the CDR3 is TGTGCCAGCAGTTTTACTAGCGGGAGCCCCGGGGAGCTGTTTTTT.

This clone came up once. V is TRBV12-5 and J is TRBJ2-2, with D possibly TRBD2 on 6 matching bases. Germline V gives CDR1 LGHNT, CDR2 FRNRAP. This CDR3 region has 18 residues. V was trimmed by 1 base and J by 0 bases, leaving 15 bases between them. CDR3 coding DNA: TGTGCTAGTGGTTTGGCCCTCGGGGGAGGTGCGAACACCGGGGAGCTGTTTTTT. It specifies CASGLALGGGANTGELFF.

This chain links TRBV9 with TRBJ2-1; 10 bases match TRBD2. Germline V lookup: CDR1 SGDLS, CDR2 YYNGEE. The V segment lost 0 bases and the J segment 2 bases; nucleotides outside the gene matches: 2. The CDR3 spans 16 residues. The CDR3 sequence: CASSVVTSGAYNEQFF. CDR3 sequence (DNA): TGTGCCAGCAGCGTAGTCACTAGCGGGGCCTACAATGAGCAGTTCTTC.

V is TRBV2 and J is TRBJ1-3, with a weak D call TRBD1 (5 bases). There are 16 residues in the CDR3. Germline V CDR1 and CDR2: SNHLY, FYNNEI. V was pared by 6 bases and J by 2 bases, with 17 bases between. Here the CDR3 DNA reads TGTGCCAGCAGCGGCAGGGTTTCTTCTACTGGAAACACCATATATTTT. This translates into CASSGRVSSTGNTIYF.